This T cell receptor (beta chain) was recovered during a study of OX40 agonist ivuxolimab in advanced cancers. Sequenced by immunoSEQ multiplex PCR; TCRdb stores in-frame clones only, minus some. This sample has more than 65,000 clones, with more than 65% found just once. V was pared by 2 bases and J by 2 bases, with 20 bases between. CDR1 and CDR2 from the germline V gene are PRHDT and FYEKMQ (reference sequence). The CDR3 extends over 18 amino acids. The chain is built from TRBV13 and TRBJ2-3; perhaps D is TRBD1 or TRBD2 (5 bases each). The clonotype was recovered from an adult with an advanced solid tumor such as melanoma, head and neck, liver or kidney cancer. This material consisted of CD4+ or CD8+ T cells sorted from blood, taken in a trial of the OX40 agonist ivuxolimab. CDR3 amino acids: CASSLSSWGFPVTDTQYF. The CDR3 coding sequence is TGTGCCAGCAGCTTAAGCTCCTGGGGGTTCCCCGTCACAGATACGCAGTATTTT.